This TCR beta chain was identified in a study of blood T cell repertoires in COVID-19 (dated by TCRdb to between 2020 and 2021). Concerning the study at large: The collaborator samples originated in the United States, Italy and Spain and spanned the acute and convalescent phases of COVID-19. The prospective study material was composed of cDNA or gDNA derived from T cells, B-cell-depleted T cells, or PBMCs. The dataset comprised deeply sampled blood TCRbeta repertoires from subjects exposed to, actively infected with, or recovered from COVID-19. The repertoires were released in a freely available public database meant as a resource for research on the immune response to SARS-CoV-2. Samples were obtained from the ongoing ImmuneRACE study (first 160 participants) and from some 1,200 subjects provided by 6 global collaborators. A de-identified subject ID, COVID-19 status, age in years and sex were almost always included in the sample metadata. Where available, HLA class I and class II types were taken from metadata supplied by the sample provider and were not determined by assay-based typing.

A note on this clone: Which antigen it targets is not known. Per-base quality was not reported, and no clone a single base away is much larger than it.

The immunoSEQ Assay, a bias-controlled multiplex PCR, was used to amplify TCRbeta CDR3 regions from genomic DNA. For the original study's pipeline: Within the assay, amplification of reference gene primers was used to estimate how many nucleated cells each sample contained. To quantify the absolute abundance of each unique TCRbeta CDR3 rearrangement, sequence reads were collapsed and filtered. For each sample, productive Simpson clonality was calculated by taking the square root of Simpson's diversity index across productive rearrangements. TCRdb stores this immuneACCESS table with in-frame sequences only. Part of the clones is absent; in the studies checked, under half of the shortfall reflects unresolved V genes, and no reason is known for the rest. V, J and clone size derive from that table, while D and trimming were established from the DNA sequence. The sample table shows approximately 230,000 clones, and 70% to 90% are seen once. Approximately 1.4% of the sample is in the top ten clones.

Overall study results and their limits: The amount of clinical and demographic metadata varied by source and participant and was provided uncurated.

V is shortened by 1 base, J by 11 bases, and the region joining them spans 8 bases. Reading from cysteine to phenylalanine, the CDR3 counts 12 amino acids. The retained sequence is limited to the CDR3, 36 bases, with the frame set at the first base. The germline V gene encodes CDR1 KGHDR and CDR2 SFDVKD. Collaborating institutions collected whole blood in K2EDTA tubes following their own protocols. For TCRbeta analysis, collaborators shipped samples in one of three forms: frozen whole blood, isolated PBMCs, or DNA extracted from either of those sample types. The chain is made from TRBV24-1 and TRBJ2-1; the D gene cannot be resolved reliably. The receptor's source is a man older than 75 with acute or convalescent COVID-19. Sequencing input: peripheral blood. The nucleotide sequence reads as follows: TGTGCCACCAGTGATTTAGCAGGAAAGCAGTTCTTC. Translated, it reads CATSDLAGKQFF.